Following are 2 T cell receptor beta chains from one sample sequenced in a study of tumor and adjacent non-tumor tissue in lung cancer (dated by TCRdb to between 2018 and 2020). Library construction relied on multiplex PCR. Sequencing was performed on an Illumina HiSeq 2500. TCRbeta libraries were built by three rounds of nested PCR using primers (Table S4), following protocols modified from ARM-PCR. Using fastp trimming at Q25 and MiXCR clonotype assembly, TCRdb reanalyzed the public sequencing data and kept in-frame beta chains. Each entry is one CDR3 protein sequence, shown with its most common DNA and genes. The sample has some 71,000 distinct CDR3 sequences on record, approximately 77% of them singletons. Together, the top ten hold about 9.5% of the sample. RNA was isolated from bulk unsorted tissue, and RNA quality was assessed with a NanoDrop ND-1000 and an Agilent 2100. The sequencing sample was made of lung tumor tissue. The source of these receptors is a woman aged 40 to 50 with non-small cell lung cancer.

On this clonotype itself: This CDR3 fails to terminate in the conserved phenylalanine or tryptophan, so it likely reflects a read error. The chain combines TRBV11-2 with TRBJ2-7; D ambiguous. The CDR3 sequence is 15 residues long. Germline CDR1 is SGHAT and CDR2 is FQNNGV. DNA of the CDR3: TGTGCCAGGAGCTTAGGTCCCCAGAGGTCCTACGAGCAGTACTCC. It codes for CARSLGPQRSYEQYS.

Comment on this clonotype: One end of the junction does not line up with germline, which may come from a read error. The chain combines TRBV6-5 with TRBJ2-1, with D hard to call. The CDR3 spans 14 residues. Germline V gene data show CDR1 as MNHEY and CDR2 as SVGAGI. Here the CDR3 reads CDSRPWISHNGQFF. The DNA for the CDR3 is TGTGACAGCAGACCCTGGATTAGCCACAATGGGCAGTTCTTC.